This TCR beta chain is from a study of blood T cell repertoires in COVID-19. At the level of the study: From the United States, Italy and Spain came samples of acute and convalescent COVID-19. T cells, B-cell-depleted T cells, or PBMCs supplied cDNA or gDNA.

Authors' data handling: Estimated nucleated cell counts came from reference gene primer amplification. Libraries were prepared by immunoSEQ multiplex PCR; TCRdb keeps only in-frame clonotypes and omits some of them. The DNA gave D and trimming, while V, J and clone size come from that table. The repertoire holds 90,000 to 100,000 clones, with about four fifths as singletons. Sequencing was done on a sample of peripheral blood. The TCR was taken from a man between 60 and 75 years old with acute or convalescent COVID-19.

CDR3 nucleotide sequence: TGTGCCAGCAGTTACAGGGGTGCAGCCTATGGCTACACCTTC. This sequence encodes CASSYRGAAYGYTF. The gene calls are TRBV6-7 and TRBJ1-2; weak D call: TRBD1 (5 bases). TRBV6-7 is flagged as an ORF with uncertain function. The CDR3 has 14 residues. With 2 bases removed from V and 4 bases from J, the gap between germline ends came to 11 bases.